This TCR beta chain is from a study of cytomegalovirus exposure and HLA in healthy donors. Primers included in the PCR were 60 Vbeta and 13 Jbeta primers. Some clones are missing from TCRdb's copy, which holds only in-frame ones; the method was immunoSEQ multiplex PCR. Here the sample spans about 240,000 clones, around 84% being singletons. The J segment lost 0 bases and the V segment lost 0 bases, leaving 3 bases of the junction unmatched. The CDR3 loop spans 16 amino acids. Germline V CDR1 and CDR2: SGHRS, YFSETQ. This TCR was sampled from a girl aged 2 to 10 in good health and CMV-seronegative. The chain combines TRBV5-1 with TRBJ1-2, with TRBD1 identical over 9 bases. Source material: PBMCs. The CDR3 sequence is CASSLGGTGTNYGYTF. As DNA, the CDR3 is TGCGCCAGCAGCTTGGGAGGGACAGGGACTAACTATGGCTACACCTTC.